This T cell receptor beta chain derives from a study of CD8+CD57+ T cells in acquired aplastic anemia. About the study: The sorted CD4+ and CD8+ cells yielded an average roughly 3 ug of DNA. Healthy donors yielded 9.5 million to 11 million CD4+ cell reads on average.

Genomic DNA, serving as template, underwent TCR beta VDJ and CDR3 profiling. From the reads, TCRdb called clonotypes with MiXCR, one entry per CDR3 protein. Among around 130,000 distinct CDR3 sequences listed, about half were seen once. Study results and limitations: Patients and controls turned out to have roughly 31 CD8+ CDR3 sequences in common. Patients did not significantly differ from controls in CD8+ Simpson's diversity.

This clonotype appeared many times. Its antigen is currently unknown. V was trimmed by 5 bases and J by 1 base, leaving 11 bases between them. In germline, CDR1 is SGHTA, CDR2 FQGNSA. The CDR3 is 14 residues long. Material for sequencing was sorted CD4+, CD8+, or CD8+CD57+ T cells (not recorded which) from PBMCs. The receptor comes from a human donor in good health, serving as a control. The chain recombines TRBV7-2 with TRBJ2-5, with D possibly being TRBD1 (5 bases). The CDR3 is CASSNQGIQETQYF. CDR3 nucleotides: TGTGCCAGCAGCAACCAGGGTATCCAAGAGACCCAGTACTTC. The variable domain in full, with the rest retrieved from reference TRBV7-2 and TRBJ2-5, is GAGVSQSPSNKVTEKGKDVELRCDPISGHTALYWYRQSLGQGLEFLIYFQGNSAPDKSGLPSDRFSAERTGGSVSTLTIQRTQQEDSAVYLCASSNQGIQETQYFGPGTRLLVL.